This TCR beta chain originates from a study of cytomegalovirus exposure and HLA in healthy donors. Findings and limits, study-wide: Sequencing artifact likely explains a cluster of highly shared sequence variants.

Per the germline V gene, CDR1 is LNHNV and CDR2 is YYDKDF (reference sequence). Trimming removed 3 bases at V and 3 bases at J, with 18 bases between. The CDR3 spans 16 residues. 60 Vbeta and 13 Jbeta primers were used in PCR. TCRdb's copy holds only in-frame clones and misses some; the assay was immunoSEQ multiplex PCR. The table shows about 130,000 clones, with 75% to 85% occurring only once. On this clone: What it recognizes is unknown.

Sequenced: PBMCs. This clonotype was sampled from a middle-aged woman in good health and CMV-seropositive. This chain links TRBV15 with TRBJ2-7; the D gene is possibly TRBD1 (6 bases). DNA for the CDR3: TGTGCCACCAGCAGTTCACGGGATGGACAGAACTACGAGCAGTACTTC. Protein product: CATSSSRDGQNYEQYF.